This TCR beta chain stems from a study of blood T cell repertoires in COVID-19. The repertoire was sequenced with immunoSEQ multiplex PCR; TCRdb's copy has only in-frame clones and lacks some. Of some 100,000 clones listed, about 92% are singletons. The germline CDR1 and CDR2 sequences are SGDLS and YYNGEE. Trimming removed 0 bases at V and 0 bases at J, with 16 bases between. CDR3 length equals 19 residues. The count of this clone is one. Material: peripheral blood. This chain joins TRBV9 and TRBJ2-6; tentative D call: TRBD1 (5 bases). This receptor was taken from a man aged 45 to 65 with active COVID-19. CDR3 residues: CASSVAVQGDFSGANVLTF. The CDR3 nucleotides are TGTGCCAGCAGCGTAGCGGTCCAGGGTGACTTCTCTGGGGCCAACGTCCTGACTTTC.